This is a list of T cell receptor beta chains from one sample in a study of glioma-infiltrating T cells. TCRdb redid the calling of the multiplex PCR reads with MiXCR, one entry per CDR3 protein. Here the sample spans about 89,000 distinct CDR3 sequences, around a quarter being singletons. Source material: glioma tissue, nonneoplastic brain tissue, or PBMCs (not recorded which). These receptors all come from a human donor with low-grade glioma or glioblastoma, undergoing nonglioma brain surgery, or in good health (not recorded which). CDR3s include the opening cysteine and the closing phenylalanine or tryptophan. Fields, in order: J gene, D gene, clone size, V gene, CDR3 DNA, CDR3 protein. The D gene is left open where the match is weak. A clone size is listed for some rows: how often the clone was seen (once, few, many), or a class if it is expanded.

j_call: TRBJ1-1
d_call: NA
clone_size: once
v_call: TRBV2
cdr3_nt: TGTCCCAGCAGTGACGGACGCCTGAACACTGAAGCTTTCTTT
cdr3_aa: CPSSDGRLNTEAFF

j_call: TRBJ2-3
d_call: TRBD2
clone_size: NA
v_call: TRBV12-3/TRBV12-4
cdr3_nt: TGTGCCAACACACAACTAGCGGGCGATACGCAGTATTTT
cdr3_aa: CANTQLAGDTQYF

j_call: TRBJ2-1
d_call: NA
clone_size: many
v_call: TRBV6-2/TRBV6-3
cdr3_nt: TGTGCCAGCAGGACTACAGGGTACAATGAGCAGTTCTTC
cdr3_aa: CASRTTGYNEQFF

j_call: TRBJ1-1
d_call: NA
clone_size: many
v_call: TRBV19
cdr3_nt: TGTGCCAGTAGTATACCCCCGCACGCTGAAGCTTTCTTT
cdr3_aa: CASSIPPHAEAFF

j_call: TRBJ2-5
d_call: NA
clone_size: few
v_call: TRBV5-4
cdr3_nt: TGTGCCAGCAGCTCGTCCTCTAGCAAAGAGACCCAGTACTTC
cdr3_aa: CASSSSSSKETQYF

j_call: TRBJ2-1
d_call: NA
clone_size: many
v_call: TRBV6-1
cdr3_nt: TGTGCCAGCGCTGCGGGACGGTACAATGAGCAGTTCTTC
cdr3_aa: CASAAGRYNEQFF

j_call: TRBJ1-5
d_call: NA
clone_size: many
v_call: TRBV6-1
cdr3_nt: TGTGCCACCTATAGGGGGGGAGGAGGACAGCCCCAGCATTTT
cdr3_aa: CATYRGGGGQPQHF

j_call: TRBJ1-2
d_call: TRBD1
clone_size: NA
v_call: TRBV11-2
cdr3_nt: TGTGCCAGCAGCGAAGGGGGGACAGGGTATGGCTACACCTTC
cdr3_aa: CASSEGGTGYGYTF

j_call: TRBJ2-5
d_call: NA
clone_size: NA
v_call: TRBV24-1
cdr3_nt: TGTGCCCCCCAGGGTAGCAGCGAGACCCAGTACTTC
cdr3_aa: CAPQGSSETQYF

j_call: TRBJ2-5
d_call: NA
clone_size: NA
v_call: TRBV19
cdr3_nt: TGTGCCAGTAGTCCGATCCGGGACTTAGTCCCCAAAGAGACCCAGTACTTC
cdr3_aa: CASSPIRDLVPKETQYF

j_call: TRBJ1-5
d_call: NA
clone_size: NA
v_call: TRBV28
cdr3_nt: TGTGCCAGTCGGGGGGGTGGCAGCCAGCCCCAGCATTTT
cdr3_aa: CASRGGGSQPQHF

j_call: TRBJ2-1
d_call: NA
clone_size: many
v_call: TRBV7-9
cdr3_nt: TGTGCCAGCAGCTCCGGGACTCGAGGTTGGGGATCATACAATGAGCAGTTCTTC
cdr3_aa: CASSSGTRGWGSYNEQFF

j_call: TRBJ2-1
d_call: NA
clone_size: many
v_call: TRBV7-2
cdr3_nt: TGTGCCAGCAGCTTAGGGGATAGCTCCTACAATGAGCAGTTCTTC
cdr3_aa: CASSLGDSSYNEQFF

j_call: TRBJ2-5
d_call: NA
clone_size: many
v_call: TRBV7-2
cdr3_nt: TGTGCCAGCAGCTTAGTTAGCACGAACCAAGAGACCCAGTACTTC
cdr3_aa: CASSLVSTNQETQYF

j_call: TRBJ2-3
d_call: NA
clone_size: many
v_call: TRBV7-2
cdr3_nt: TGTGCCAGCAGCCAGCCCAGCACAGATACGCAGTATTTT
cdr3_aa: CASSQPSTDTQYF

j_call: TRBJ2-5
d_call: NA
clone_size: NA
v_call: TRBV6-1
cdr3_nt: TGTGCCAGCAGGGACCAGGGGTGGGAGACCAAGTACTTC
cdr3_aa: CASRDQGWETKYF

j_call: TRBJ1-1
d_call: NA
clone_size: many
v_call: TRBV20-1
cdr3_nt: TGCAGTGCTATTCAGGGGAACACTGAAGCTTTCTTT
cdr3_aa: CSAIQGNTEAFF

j_call: TRBJ1-1
d_call: NA
clone_size: many
v_call: TRBV27
cdr3_nt: TGTGCCAGCAGTTTTTTCAGGGACACTGAAGCTTTCTTT
cdr3_aa: CASSFFRDTEAFF

j_call: TRBJ2-5
d_call: NA
clone_size: NA
v_call: TRBV29-1
cdr3_nt: TGCAGCGCCGTAAGCGGGGACAGTCAAGAGACCCAGTACTTC
cdr3_aa: CSAVSGDSQETQYF

j_call: TRBJ1-1
d_call: NA
clone_size: many
v_call: TRBV6-1
cdr3_nt: TGTGCCAGCAGCCGACAGGACACGAACACTGAAGCTTTCTTT
cdr3_aa: CASSRQDTNTEAFF

j_call: TRBJ2-5
d_call: NA
clone_size: few
v_call: TRBV7-9
cdr3_nt: TGTGCCAGCAGCTTAGGGGGGAGAGGGCAACAAGAGACCCAGTACTTC
cdr3_aa: CASSLGGRGQQETQYF

j_call: TRBJ2-3
d_call: TRBD2
clone_size: few
v_call: TRBV11-2
cdr3_nt: TGTGCCAGCAGCTTCCGGACTAGCGGGCCTCCGGATACGCAGTATTTT
cdr3_aa: CASSFRTSGPPDTQYF

j_call: TRBJ2-5
d_call: NA
clone_size: many
v_call: TRBV7-2
cdr3_nt: TGTGCCAGCAGCTTAGATGGCGAGACCCAGTACTTC
cdr3_aa: CASSLDGETQYF

j_call: TRBJ1-6
d_call: NA
clone_size: few
v_call: TRBV10-3
cdr3_nt: TGTGCCATCAGTGCACAGGGTATAGGCTCACCCCTCCACTTT
cdr3_aa: CAISAQGIGSPLHF

j_call: TRBJ2-1
d_call: TRBD2
clone_size: NA
v_call: TRBV15
cdr3_nt: TGTGCCACCAGCAGAGATCGGCTAGCGGGAGATGAGCAGTTCTTC
cdr3_aa: CATSRDRLAGDEQFF

j_call: TRBJ2-3
d_call: TRBD1
clone_size: many
v_call: TRBV2
cdr3_nt: TGTGCCAGCAGTGAAGACAGGGGGAGGCCAGATACGCAGTATTTT
cdr3_aa: CASSEDRGRPDTQYF

j_call: TRBJ1-5
d_call: NA
clone_size: NA
v_call: TRBV9
cdr3_nt: TGTGCCAGCAGCCGCACACCTAGCAATCAGCCCCAGCATTTT
cdr3_aa: CASSRTPSNQPQHF

j_call: TRBJ2-5
d_call: NA
clone_size: medium-sized
v_call: TRBV3-1
cdr3_nt: TGTGCCAGCAGCCCCCCGATGAAAGAGACCCAGTACTTC
cdr3_aa: CASSPPMKETQYF

j_call: TRBJ1-2
d_call: NA
clone_size: many
v_call: TRBV2
cdr3_nt: TGTGCCAGCAGTGTGGGCGGGAACTATGGCTACACCTTC
cdr3_aa: CASSVGGNYGYTF

j_call: TRBJ2-4
d_call: NA
clone_size: few
v_call: TRBV7-2
cdr3_nt: TGTGCCAGCAGCTTAGCGGCCAAAAACATTCAGTACTTC
cdr3_aa: CASSLAAKNIQYF

j_call: TRBJ1-3
d_call: NA
clone_size: many
v_call: TRBV7-6
cdr3_nt: TGTGCCAGCAGCTTAGGCGACTATAGCTCTGGAAACACCATATATTTT
cdr3_aa: CASSLGDYSSGNTIYF

j_call: TRBJ2-7
d_call: NA
clone_size: many
v_call: TRBV7-2
cdr3_nt: TGTGCCAGCAGTCGACCGTCCGACGAGCAGTACTTC
cdr3_aa: CASSRPSDEQYF

j_call: TRBJ1-1
d_call: NA
clone_size: few
v_call: TRBV5-1
cdr3_nt: TGCGCCAGCAGAATAGAGAGTCAGGGAATGAACACTGAAGCTTTCTTT
cdr3_aa: CASRIESQGMNTEAFF

j_call: TRBJ2-7
d_call: NA
clone_size: few
v_call: TRBV12-3/TRBV12-4
cdr3_nt: TGTGCCAGCAGTTTTGGGGTGTCCTCCTACGAGCAGTACTTC
cdr3_aa: CASSFGVSSYEQYF

j_call: TRBJ1-2
d_call: NA
clone_size: NA
v_call: TRBV3-1
cdr3_nt: TGTGCCAGCAGCCGGGAGAGCAACCCCGAGGGTACTGGCTACACCTTC
cdr3_aa: CASSRESNPEGTGYTF

j_call: TRBJ1-2
d_call: NA
clone_size: few
v_call: TRBV29-1
cdr3_nt: TGCAGCGTTCTGCGGGGCAACTATGGCTACACCTTC
cdr3_aa: CSVLRGNYGYTF

j_call: TRBJ1-1
d_call: TRBD1
clone_size: NA
v_call: TRBV7-9
cdr3_nt: TGTGCCAGCAGCTTAGCATACAGGGGTAAAGGACCGCGTGCTTTCTTT
cdr3_aa: CASSLAYRGKGPRAFF

j_call: TRBJ2-7
d_call: NA
clone_size: NA
v_call: TRBV20-1
cdr3_nt: TGCAGTGCTAAGACAGGAGCCCCCTACGAGCAGTACTTC
cdr3_aa: CSAKTGAPYEQYF

j_call: TRBJ2-3
d_call: TRBD2
clone_size: NA
v_call: TRBV5-4
cdr3_nt: TGTGCCAGCAGCTTGTTGGCGGGGGGCGGGTTGGATACGCAGTATTTT
cdr3_aa: CASSLLAGGGLDTQYF

j_call: TRBJ2-5
d_call: TRBD2
clone_size: many
v_call: TRBV27
cdr3_nt: TGTGCCAGCAGTCCCTCTCCTAGCGGGGGGGCCGCAGAGACCCAGTACTTC
cdr3_aa: CASSPSPSGGAAETQYF

j_call: TRBJ1-5
d_call: NA
clone_size: medium-sized
v_call: TRBV28
cdr3_nt: TGTGCCAGCACCGCGGGTTTTAGGAGGCCCCAGCATTTT
cdr3_aa: CASTAGFRRPQHF

j_call: TRBJ2-7
d_call: NA
clone_size: few
v_call: TRBV29-1
cdr3_nt: TGCAGCGTTTCGAGACACGAATCCTACGAGCAGTACTTC
cdr3_aa: CSVSRHESYEQYF

j_call: TRBJ2-3
d_call: TRBD1
clone_size: many
v_call: TRBV11-2
cdr3_nt: TGTGCCAGCAGCTCAATACAGGGGGCGAATACGCAGTATTTT
cdr3_aa: CASSSIQGANTQYF

j_call: TRBJ1-1
d_call: TRBD1
clone_size: many
v_call: TRBV12-3/TRBV12-4
cdr3_nt: TGTGCCAGCAGCCCTATTTCCGGGACAGGGTTTGAAGCTTTCTTT
cdr3_aa: CASSPISGTGFEAFF

j_call: TRBJ2-3
d_call: TRBD2
clone_size: many
v_call: TRBV20-1
cdr3_nt: TGCAGTGCTAGTTTCAGAACTAGCGGGGGACCAGATACGCAGTATTTT
cdr3_aa: CSASFRTSGGPDTQYF

j_call: TRBJ1-3
d_call: NA
clone_size: many
v_call: TRBV27
cdr3_nt: TGTGCCAGCAGTCTTCAGGGTACTGGAAACACCATATATTTT
cdr3_aa: CASSLQGTGNTIYF

j_call: TRBJ2-1
d_call: NA
clone_size: many
v_call: TRBV15
cdr3_nt: TGTGCCACCAGCAGAGATCCGGGAACCATCAATGAGCAGTTCTTC
cdr3_aa: CATSRDPGTINEQFF

j_call: TRBJ2-7
d_call: NA
clone_size: NA
v_call: TRBV14
cdr3_nt: TGTGCCAGCAGCCTGACGGGAGAGGGGGCATACGAGCAGTACTTC
cdr3_aa: CASSLTGEGAYEQYF

j_call: TRBJ1-2
d_call: NA
clone_size: many
v_call: TRBV6-2/TRBV6-3
cdr3_nt: TGTGCCAGCAGGCTCACCATAGGAATCGCGAATGGCTACACCTTC
cdr3_aa: CASRLTIGIANGYTF

j_call: TRBJ2-1
d_call: NA
clone_size: many
v_call: TRBV10-1
cdr3_nt: TGCGCCAGCGGGGAATCATGGGGCAATGAGCAGTTCTTC
cdr3_aa: CASGESWGNEQFF

j_call: TRBJ2-1
d_call: TRBD2
clone_size: few
v_call: TRBV2
cdr3_nt: TGTGCCAGCAGCCGAGAGGGAGCGGGAGGGCAGAGGTCACAGTTCTTC
cdr3_aa: CASSREGAGGQRSQFF

j_call: TRBJ1-5
d_call: NA
clone_size: NA
v_call: TRBV12-3/TRBV12-4
cdr3_nt: TGTGCCAGCAGTCAGGACGGACGGCTAAATCAGCCCCAGCATTTT
cdr3_aa: CASSQDGRLNQPQHF

j_call: TRBJ2-3
d_call: TRBD2
clone_size: NA
v_call: TRBV29-1
cdr3_nt: TGCAGCGTTGACGGGAGGGCAATGGCGCAGTATTTT
cdr3_aa: CSVDGRAMAQYF

j_call: TRBJ2-7
d_call: TRBD1
clone_size: NA
v_call: TRBV7-9
cdr3_nt: TGTGCCAGCAGCTCCCTCGGGGCGGGACAGGCATCCTACGAGCAGTACTTC
cdr3_aa: CASSSLGAGQASYEQYF

j_call: TRBJ1-2
d_call: NA
clone_size: NA
v_call: TRBV12-3/TRBV12-4
cdr3_nt: TGTGCCAGCAGTTTACTGCCCCGCGCCCCTACTAACTATGGCTACACCTTC
cdr3_aa: CASSLLPRAPTNYGYTF

j_call: TRBJ1-1
d_call: NA
clone_size: many
v_call: TRBV19
cdr3_nt: TGTGCCAGTAGTAGGCAGGCTAACACTGAAGCTTTCTTT
cdr3_aa: CASSRQANTEAFF

j_call: TRBJ2-5
d_call: TRBD1
clone_size: NA
v_call: TRBV7-6
cdr3_nt: TGTGCCAGCAGCCACCTTTACCGGGACAGGGGAAAGACCCAGTACTTC
cdr3_aa: CASSHLYRDRGKTQYF